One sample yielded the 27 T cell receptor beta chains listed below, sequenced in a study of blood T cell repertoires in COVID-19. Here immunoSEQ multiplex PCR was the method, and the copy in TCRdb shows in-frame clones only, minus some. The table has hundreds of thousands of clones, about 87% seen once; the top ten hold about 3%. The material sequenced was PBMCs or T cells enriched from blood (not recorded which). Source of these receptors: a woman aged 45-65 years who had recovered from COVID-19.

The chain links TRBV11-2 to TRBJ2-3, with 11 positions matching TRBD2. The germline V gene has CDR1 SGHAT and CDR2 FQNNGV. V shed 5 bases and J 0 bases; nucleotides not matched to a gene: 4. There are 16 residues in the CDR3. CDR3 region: CASSLRTSGSTDTQYF. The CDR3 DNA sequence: TGTGCCAGCAGCCTGAGGACTAGCGGGAGCACAGATACGCAGTATTTT.

The DNA of the CDR3 is TGTGCCGGATCCGATCCCCAGGGTTCCTACGAGCAGTACTTC. It translates to CAGSDPQGSYEQYF. The chain links TRBV2 to TRBJ2-7; TRBD1 might be the D (5 bases). V was cut by 11 bases and J by 1 base, with 18 bases left in between. Germline lookup yields CDR1 SNHLY and CDR2 FYNNEI. The CDR3 has 14 residues. Full variable domain (outside the CDR3, taken from reference TRBV2 and TRBJ2-7): EPEVTQTPSHQVTQMGQEVILRCVPISNHLYFYWYRQILGQKVEFLVSFYNNEISEKSEIFDDQFSVERPDGSNFTLKIRSTKLEDSAMYFCAGSDPQGSYEQYFGPGTRLTVT.

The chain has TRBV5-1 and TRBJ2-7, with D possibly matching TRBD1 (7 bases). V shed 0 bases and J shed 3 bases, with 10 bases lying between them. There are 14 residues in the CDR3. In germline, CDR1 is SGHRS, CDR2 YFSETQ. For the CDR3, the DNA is TGCGCCAGCAGCTTGGTGCAGGGGGGCTACGAGCAGTACTTC. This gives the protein CASSLVQGGYEQYF.

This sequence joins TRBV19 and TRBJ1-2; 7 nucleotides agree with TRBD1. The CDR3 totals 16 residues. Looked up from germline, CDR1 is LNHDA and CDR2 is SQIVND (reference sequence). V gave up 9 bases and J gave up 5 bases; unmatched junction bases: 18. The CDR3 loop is CASLLDGTEGIYGYTF. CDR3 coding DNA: TGTGCCAGCCTACTCGATGGGACAGAAGGAATTTATGGCTACACCTTC.

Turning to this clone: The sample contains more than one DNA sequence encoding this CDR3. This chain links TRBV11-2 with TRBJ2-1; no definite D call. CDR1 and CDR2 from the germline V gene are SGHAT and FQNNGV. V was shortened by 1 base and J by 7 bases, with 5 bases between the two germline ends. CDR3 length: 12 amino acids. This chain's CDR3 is CASSLVSNEQFF. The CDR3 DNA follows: TGTGCCAGCAGCTTAGTGAGTAATGAGCAGTTCTTC.

The CDR3, as DNA: TGTGCCAGCAGCGGACAGGGAGGCTCCTACGAGCAGTACTTC. This codes for CASSGQGGSYEQYF. The genes are TRBV2 and TRBJ2-7; TRBD1 agrees at 8 bases. The junction had 4 bases not matched to a gene; V was cut back by 6 bases and J by 0 bases. CDR1 SNHLY and CDR2 FYNNEI come from the germline V gene. CDR3 size: 14 residues.

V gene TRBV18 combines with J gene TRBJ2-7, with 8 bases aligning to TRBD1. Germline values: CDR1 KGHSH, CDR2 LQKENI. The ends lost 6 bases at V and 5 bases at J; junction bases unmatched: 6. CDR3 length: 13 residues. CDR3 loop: CASSPQGAHEQYF. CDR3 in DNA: TGTGCCAGCTCCCCGCAGGGGGCCCACGAGCAGTACTTC.

CDR3 coding DNA: TGTGCCACCAGCCCCCGGAGGGGCAATCAGCCCCAGCATTTT. This codes for CATSPRRGNQPQHF. The rearrangement links TRBV15 to TRBJ1-5; no clear D. Germline V gene lookup returns CDR1 LNHNV and CDR2 YYDKDF (reference sequence). This CDR3 region has 14 residues. Trimming took 5 bases from V and 2 from J, leaving 10 bases between them.

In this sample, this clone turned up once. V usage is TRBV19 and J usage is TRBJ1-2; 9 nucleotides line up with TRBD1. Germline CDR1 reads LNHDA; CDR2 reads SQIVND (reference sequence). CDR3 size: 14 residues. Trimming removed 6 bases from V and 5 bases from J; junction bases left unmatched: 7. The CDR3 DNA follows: TGTGCCAGTAGGACACAACAGGGGGCGTATGGCTACACCTTC. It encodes CASRTQQGAYGYTF.

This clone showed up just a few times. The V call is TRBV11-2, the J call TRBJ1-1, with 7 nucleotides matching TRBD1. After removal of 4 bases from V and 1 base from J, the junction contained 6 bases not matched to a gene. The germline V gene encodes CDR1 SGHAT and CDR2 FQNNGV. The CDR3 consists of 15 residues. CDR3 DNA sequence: TGTGCCAGCAGCTCCGCCCACAGGGGGAACACTGAAGCTTTCTTT. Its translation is CASSSAHRGNTEAFF.

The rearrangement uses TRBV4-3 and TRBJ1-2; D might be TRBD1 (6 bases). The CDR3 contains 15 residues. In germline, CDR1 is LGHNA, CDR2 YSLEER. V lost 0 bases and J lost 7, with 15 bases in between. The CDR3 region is CASSQERRGASGYTF. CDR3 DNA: TGCGCCAGCAGCCAAGAACGGCGGGGGGCCAGTGGCTACACCTTC.

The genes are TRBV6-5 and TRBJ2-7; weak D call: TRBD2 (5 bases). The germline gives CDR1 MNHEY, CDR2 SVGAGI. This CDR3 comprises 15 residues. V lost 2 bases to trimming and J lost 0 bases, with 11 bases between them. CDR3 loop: CASSYVPGGSYEQYF. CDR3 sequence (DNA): TGTGCCAGCAGTTACGTTCCCGGAGGCTCCTACGAGCAGTACTTC.

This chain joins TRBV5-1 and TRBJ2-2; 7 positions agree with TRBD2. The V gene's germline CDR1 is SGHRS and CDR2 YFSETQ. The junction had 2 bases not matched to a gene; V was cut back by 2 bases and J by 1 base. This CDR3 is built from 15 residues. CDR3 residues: CASSFLAENTGELFF. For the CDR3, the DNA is TGCGCCAGCAGCTTCCTAGCGGAGAACACCGGGGAGCTGTTTTTT.

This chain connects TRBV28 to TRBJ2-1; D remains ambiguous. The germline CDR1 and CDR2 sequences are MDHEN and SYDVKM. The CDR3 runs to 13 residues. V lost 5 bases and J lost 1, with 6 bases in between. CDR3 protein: CASSPRSYNEQFF. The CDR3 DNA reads TGTGCCAGCAGTCCTAGGTCCTACAATGAGCAGTTCTTC.

CDR3 DNA: TGTGCCAGCAGCTTGGCCGGGACAGACTATGGCTACACCTTC. Protein: CASSLAGTDYGYTF. The V call is TRBV5-4, the J call TRBJ1-2; 7 bases map to TRBD1. The CDR3 extends over 14 amino acids. With V trimmed by 0 bases and J by 3 bases, 2 bases remained unmatched. Germline loops: CDR1 SGHNT, CDR2 YYREEE (reference sequence). Full variable domain (rest looked up from reference TRBV5-4 and TRBJ1-2): ETGVTQSPTHLIKTRGQQVTLRCSSQSGHNTVSWYQQALGQGPQFIFQYYREEENGRGNFPPRFSGLQFPNYSSELNVNALELDDSALYLCASSLAGTDYGYTFGSGTRLTVV.

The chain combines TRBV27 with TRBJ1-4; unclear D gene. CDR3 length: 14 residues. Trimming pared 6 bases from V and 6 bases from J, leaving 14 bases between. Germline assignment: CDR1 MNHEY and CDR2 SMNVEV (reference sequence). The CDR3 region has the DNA TGTGCCAGCAGAAGTGGTCCCAGGCATGAAAAACTGTTTTTT. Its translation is CASRSGPRHEKLFF.

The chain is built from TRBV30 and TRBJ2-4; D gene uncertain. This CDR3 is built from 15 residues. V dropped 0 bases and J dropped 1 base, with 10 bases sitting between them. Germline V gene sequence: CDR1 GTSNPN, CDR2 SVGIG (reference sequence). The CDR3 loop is CAWSVAGAAKNIQYF. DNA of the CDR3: TGTGCCTGGAGTGTAGCTGGTGCTGCCAAAAACATTCAGTACTTC.

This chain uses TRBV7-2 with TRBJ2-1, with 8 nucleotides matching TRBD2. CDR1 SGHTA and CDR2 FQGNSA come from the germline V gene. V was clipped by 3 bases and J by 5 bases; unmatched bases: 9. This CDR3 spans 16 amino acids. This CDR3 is CASSLVASGYNNEQFF. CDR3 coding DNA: TGTGCCAGCAGCTTGGTGGCTAGCGGGTATAACAATGAGCAGTTCTTC.

DNA of the CDR3: TGTGCCAGCAGCATACTCAGGGACTTAGTAACCAAAAACATTCAGTACTTC. This sequence encodes CASSILRDLVTKNIQYF. This chain joins TRBV5-8 and TRBJ2-4; weak D call: TRBD2 (6 bases). The germline CDR1 and CDR2 sequences are SGHTS and YDEGEE. V lost 4 bases, J lost 2 bases, and 19 bases lay in between. The CDR3 extends over 17 amino acids.

The CDR3 here is CASSYSNQRGGGQFF. The CDR3 nucleotides read TGTGCCAGCAGTTACTCGAATCAGCGGGGGGGCGGGCAGTTCTTC. The chain has TRBV6-2 or TRBV6-3 and TRBJ2-1, with 10 bases that match TRBD2. V lost 0 bases, J lost 12 bases, and 8 bases stayed unmatched. This CDR3 comprises 15 residues. Germline-derived CDR1 and CDR2 are MNHEY and SVGEGT.

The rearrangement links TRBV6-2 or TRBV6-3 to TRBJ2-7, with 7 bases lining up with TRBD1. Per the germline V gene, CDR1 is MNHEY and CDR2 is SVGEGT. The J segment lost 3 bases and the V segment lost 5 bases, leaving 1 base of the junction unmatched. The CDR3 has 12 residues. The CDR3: CASSRDSYEQYF. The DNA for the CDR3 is TGTGCCAGCAGTCGGGACAGCTACGAGCAGTACTTC.

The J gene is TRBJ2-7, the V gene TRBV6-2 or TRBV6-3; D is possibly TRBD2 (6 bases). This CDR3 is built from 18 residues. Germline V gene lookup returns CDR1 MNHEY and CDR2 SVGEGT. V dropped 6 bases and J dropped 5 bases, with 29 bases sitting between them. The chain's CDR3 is CASSLANQGRPSLHEQYF. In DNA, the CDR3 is TGTGCCAGCAGCTTAGCTAATCAAGGGAGGCCTTCTCTCCACGAGCAGTACTTC.

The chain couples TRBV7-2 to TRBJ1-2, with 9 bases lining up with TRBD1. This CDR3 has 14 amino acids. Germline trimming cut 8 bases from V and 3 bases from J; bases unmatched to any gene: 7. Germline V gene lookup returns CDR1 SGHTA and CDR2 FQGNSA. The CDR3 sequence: CASETGGVDYGYTF. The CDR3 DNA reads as TGTGCCAGCGAGACAGGGGGGGTAGACTATGGCTACACCTTC.

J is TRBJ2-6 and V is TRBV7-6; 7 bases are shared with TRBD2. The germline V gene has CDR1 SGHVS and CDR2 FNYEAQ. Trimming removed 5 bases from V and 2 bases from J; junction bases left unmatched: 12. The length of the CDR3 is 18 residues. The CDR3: CASSPQLGGGPGANVLTF. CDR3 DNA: TGTGCCAGCAGCCCCCAACTTGGCGGGGGTCCTGGGGCCAACGTCCTGACTTTC.

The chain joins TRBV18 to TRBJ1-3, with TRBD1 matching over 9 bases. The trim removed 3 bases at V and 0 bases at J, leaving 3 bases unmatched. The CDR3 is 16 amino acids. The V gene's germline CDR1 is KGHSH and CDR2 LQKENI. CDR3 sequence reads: CASSPGQGLSGNTIYF. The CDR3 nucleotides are TGTGCCAGCTCACCGGGACAGGGACTCTCTGGAAACACCATATATTTT.

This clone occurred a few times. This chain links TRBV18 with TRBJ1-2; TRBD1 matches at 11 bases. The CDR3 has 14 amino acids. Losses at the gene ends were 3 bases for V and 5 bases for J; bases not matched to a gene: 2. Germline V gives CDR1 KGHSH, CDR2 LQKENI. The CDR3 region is CASSPGQGAYGYTF. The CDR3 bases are TGTGCCAGCTCACCTGGACAGGGGGCTTATGGCTACACCTTC.

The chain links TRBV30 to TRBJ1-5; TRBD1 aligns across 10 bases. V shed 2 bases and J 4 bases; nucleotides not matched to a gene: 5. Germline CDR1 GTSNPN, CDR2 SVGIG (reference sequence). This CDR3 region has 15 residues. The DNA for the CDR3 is TGTGCCTGGAGTCTCGGACAGGGGGTTAATCAGCCCCAGCATTTT. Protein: CAWSLGQGVNQPQHF.